This entry describes one TCR beta chain. The sample is drawn from a study of monozygotic twins with inflammatory bowel disease. After re-calling the 5' RACE reads, TCRdb lists one entry per CDR3 protein, DNA absent. The table lists 150,000 to 200,000 distinct CDR3 sequences. The CDR3 spans 17 residues. Per the germline V gene, CDR1 is DFQATT and CDR2 is SNEGSKA (reference sequence). This clonotype was sampled from a human donor with ulcerative colitis or Crohn's disease, or a healthy co-twin of an affected twin (not recorded which). Input material: blood. The genes are TRBV20-1 and TRBJ2-2; TCRdb names TRBD2, which stays unverified in the absence of DNA. CDR3 protein: CSARDPAGGVVAGELFF.